The rows below give T cell receptor beta chains drawn from one sample of a study of T cell responses to AZD1222 COVID-19 vaccine. Profiled with immunoSEQ multiplex PCR; TCRdb holds only in-frame clones, not every one. In the table there are under 150,000 clones, 92% of which are singletons. The sequencing used peripheral blood, collected 28 days after the second AZD1222 dose. These TCRs come from an adult who received the AZD1222 COVID-19 vaccine. The CDR3 runs from the conserved cysteine through the conserved F or W. Each record gives: D gene, V gene, J gene, clone size, CDR3 protein, CDR3 DNA. The D gene is left open where the match is weak. The size entry is marked missing in some rows and otherwise reads once, few, many or a size class.

-	TRBV3-1/TRBV3-2	TRBJ1-1	-	CASSRSTEAFF	TGTGCCAGCAGCCGCTCCACTGAAGCTTTCTTT
-	TRBV18	TRBJ1-2	-	CASSPVVDALGINYGYTF	TGTGCCAGCTCACCGGTCGTGGACGCCCTAGGGATTAACTATGGCTACACCTTC
-	TRBV5-1	TRBJ1-2	-	CASSRPGGSYTF	TGCGCCAGCAGCCGACCTGGCGGTAGCTACACCTTC
-	TRBV7-2	TRBJ1-1	-	CASSFGTMNTEAFF	TGTGCCAGCAGCTTCGGGACAATGAACACTGAAGCTTTCTTT
-	TRBV7-9	TRBJ1-4	-	CASILAGAEKLFF	TGTGCCAGCATTCTAGCGGGGGCTGAAAAACTGTTTTTT
TRBD1	TRBV7-9	TRBJ1-1	once	CASSPTTTGTEAFF	TGTGCCAGCAGTCCTACGACGACAGGGACTGAAGCTTTCTTT
TRBD1	TRBV5-1	TRBJ2-2	-	CASRTVYRGPGELFF	TGCGCCAGCAGGACAGTCTACAGGGGCCCCGGGGAGCTGTTTTTT
-	TRBV9	TRBJ2-3	-	CASSVSNTDTQYF	TGTGCCAGCAGTGTTTCCAACACAGATACGCAGTATTTT
-	TRBV28	TRBJ2-7	-	CASRPEPPYRVEEQYF	TGTGCCAGCAGGCCAGAGCCCCCATATAGGGTTGAGGAGCAGTACTTC
-	TRBV7-9	TRBJ2-1	-	CASTLASSYNEQFF	TGTGCCAGTACCCTAGCGTCGAGTTACAATGAGCAGTTCTTC
-	TRBV15	TRBJ1-2	-	CATSRDGAKGYTF	TGTGCCACCAGCAGAGATGGGGCGAAGGGCTACACCTTC
TRBD2	TRBV5-6	TRBJ2-4	-	CASSRGLAGIIAKNIQYF	TGTGCCAGCAGCCGGGGACTAGCGGGGATAATAGCCAAAAACATTCAGTACTTC
TRBD1	TRBV7-9	TRBJ1-1	-	CASSPGGGRNTEAFF	TGTGCCAGCAGCCCAGGGGGGGGCAGAAACACTGAAGCTTTCTTT
-	TRBV24-1	TRBJ1-1	once	CATSDELNTEAFF	TGTGCCACCAGTGATGAGTTGAACACTGAAGCTTTCTTT
-	TRBV19	TRBJ2-3	-	CASNIQGTDTQYF	TGTGCCAGTAACATCCAGGGGACAGATACGCAGTATTTT
-	TRBV30	TRBJ1-4	-	CAWSVRGTEKLFF	TGTGCCTGGAGTGTCAGGGGAACGGAAAAACTGTTTTTT
TRBD2	TRBV6-5	TRBJ2-1	once	CASRRGTSGTNEQFF	TGTGCCAGCAGGAGGGGGACTAGCGGGACCAATGAGCAGTTCTTC
TRBD2	TRBV19	TRBJ2-7	-	CASSSVASGRNEQYF	TGTGCCAGTAGTAGCGTGGCTAGCGGGCGCAACGAGCAGTACTTC
-	TRBV15	TRBJ1-2	-	CATSSRTGTGYTF	TGTGCCACCAGCAGCCGAACAGGGACTGGCTACACCTTC
-	TRBV28	TRBJ2-5	few	CASSFSPLGQYF	TGTGCCAGCAGTTTTTCGCCTCTGGGCCAGTACTTC
TRBD2	TRBV6-5	TRBJ2-3	-	CASSLSGATDTQYF	TGTGCCAGCAGTCTGAGCGGGGCAACAGATACGCAGTATTTT
-	TRBV6-5	TRBJ1-2	-	CATSRTSIWGYTF	TGTGCCACCTCCCGGACCTCTATCTGGGGCTACACCTTC
-	TRBV12-3/TRBV12-4	TRBJ1-2	-	CASSVGPSYGYTF	TGTGCCAGCAGTGTGGGACCGAGCTATGGCTACACCTTC
-	TRBV28	TRBJ1-6	-	CASGGWNSPLHF	TGTGCCAGCGGGGGCTGGAATTCACCCCTCCACTTT
-	TRBV9	TRBJ2-3	-	CASSVYTDTQYF	TGTGCCAGCAGCGTATACACAGATACGCAGTATTTT
TRBD1	TRBV27	TRBJ2-2	-	CASSRDREAGELFF	TGTGCCAGCAGTAGGGACAGGGAGGCCGGGGAGCTGTTTTTT
-	TRBV4-3	TRBJ2-5	-	CASSLRLGQETQYF	TGCGCCAGCAGCCTCAGATTAGGGCAAGAGACCCAGTACTTC
-	TRBV7-2	TRBJ1-5	few	CASSLRAGVNQPQHF	TGTGCCAGCAGCTTAAGGGCAGGCGTAAATCAGCCCCAGCATTTT
TRBD1	TRBV18	TRBJ2-1	-	CASSPGQGAGSYNEQFF	TGTGCCAGCTCACCGGGACAGGGGGCTGGATCCTACAATGAGCAGTTCTTC
-	TRBV29-1	TRBJ2-3	few	CSVEARHADTQYF	TGCAGCGTTGAAGCCCGACACGCAGATACGCAGTATTTT
-	TRBV7-6	TRBJ2-1	once	CASSLSSHSYNEQFF	TGTGCCAGCAGCTTAAGCTCCCATTCCTACAATGAGCAGTTCTTC
TRBD1	TRBV7-9	TRBJ2-1	-	CASSSRQGDLWNEQFF	TGTGCCAGCAGCTCTCGACAGGGTGACTTGTGGAATGAGCAGTTCTTC
-	TRBV18	TRBJ2-7	-	CASSPGGGPPLHEQYF	TGTGCCAGCTCACCAGGAGGCGGACCGCCGCTCCACGAGCAGTACTTC
-	TRBV19	TRBJ1-1	-	CASSRRGGVPGTEAFF	TGTGCCAGTAGTAGGCGGGGAGGGGTGCCGGGTACTGAAGCTTTCTTT
TRBD1	TRBV27	TRBJ1-2	once	CASSWTGSMAGYTF	TGTGCCAGCAGTTGGACAGGGTCCATGGCTGGCTACACCTTC
TRBD1	TRBV28	TRBJ1-2	-	CASTKVTGSYGYTF	TGTGCCAGCACCAAAGTGACAGGGAGCTATGGCTACACCTTC
-	TRBV12-5	TRBJ2-7	-	CASGLVRRGLVKSSYEQYF	TGTGCTAGTGGTTTGGTAAGGAGGGGCTTAGTAAAGAGCTCCTACGAGCAGTACTTC
-	TRBV29-1	TRBJ1-1	once	CSVGSDGTEAFF	TGCAGCGTTGGCTCTGACGGAACTGAAGCTTTCTTT
-	TRBV14	TRBJ1-1	-	CASSHLQGRGHTEAFF	TGTGCCAGCAGCCACCTACAGGGTCGGGGGCACACTGAAGCTTTCTTT
-	TRBV5-1	TRBJ1-2	-	CASSHHGYRDGRLYGYTF	TGCGCCAGCAGCCACCATGGATACCGGGACGGGCGTCTCTATGGCTACACCTTC
TRBD1	TRBV18	TRBJ1-2	-	CASSPQAGTVNYGYTF	TGTGCCAGCTCACCTCAAGCGGGGACAGTAAACTATGGCTACACCTTC
TRBD1	TRBV6-5	TRBJ2-1	-	CASRKAQDRYNEQFF	TGTGCCAGCAGGAAGGCCCAGGACAGGTACAATGAGCAGTTCTTC
-	TRBV11-2	TRBJ2-7	-	CASTRTGTYEQYF	TGTGCCAGCACCCGGACCGGAACCTACGAGCAGTACTTC
-	TRBV24-1	TRBJ1-2	few	CATSDSGQTNYGYTF	TGTGCCACCAGTGACTCCGGACAGACTAACTATGGCTACACCTTC
-	TRBV4-1	TRBJ1-1	once	CASSQGRGRITEAFF	TGCGCCAGCAGCCAAGGGCGGGGGAGGATCACTGAAGCTTTCTTT